One T cell receptor beta chain is described in this entry. No cognate antigen has been identified for it. Qualities for individual bases were not recorded, and no much larger clone is one base off. The data originate from a study of blood T cell repertoires in COVID-19 (dated by TCRdb to between 2020 and 2021). About the study as a whole: The collaborator samples originated in the United States, Italy and Spain and spanned the acute and convalescent phases of COVID-19. The prospective study material was composed of cDNA or gDNA derived from T cells, B-cell-depleted T cells, or PBMCs. A freely available public database, intended as a resource for researchers studying the immune response to SARS-CoV-2, is where the repertoires were released. Deeply sampled blood TCRbeta repertoires from subjects exposed to, actively infected with, or recovered from COVID-19 were included in the dataset. Samples came from the ongoing ImmuneRACE study (first 160 participants) plus 1,254 subjects from 6 global collaborators. HLA class I and class II types, where available, came from metadata supplied by the sample provider rather than from assay-based typing. A de-identified subject ID, COVID-19 status, age in years and sex were almost always included in the sample metadata. What the work shows at the level of the full study, not this receptor alone: The quantity of clinical and demographic metadata differed by source and by participant and was supplied without curation.

The immunoSEQ Assay, a bias-controlled multiplex PCR, was used to amplify TCRbeta CDR3 regions from genomic DNA. Per the authors' processing: Within the assay, amplification of reference gene primers was used to estimate how many nucleated cells each sample contained. To quantify the absolute abundance of each unique TCRbeta CDR3 rearrangement, sequence reads were collapsed and filtered. Productive Simpson clonality was computed per sample as the square root of Simpson's diversity index over productive rearrangements. This immuneACCESS table, as held by TCRdb, lists in-frame sequences with V and J called but not all clones. Of the missing ones, under half trace to an unresolved V gene in checked studies; the others have no known cause. That table supplies the V and J calls and clone size; D and trimming were determined from the DNA. Present in this sample are over 200,000 clones, approximately 90% of which were seen just once. Around a tenth of the sample comes from the top ten.

The CDR3 has 11 amino acids, counting the end cysteine and phenylalanine. Only the CDR3 DNA is retained, 33 bases long and in frame from the first base. V is pared back by 4 bases and J by 8 bases, with 6 bases lying between the germline termini. For CDR1 and CDR2, the germline V gene (reference sequence) lists LGHDT and YNNKEL. One collaborating source in Seattle enrolled patients during active infection and followed them longitudinally through the course of disease. Collaborating institutions collected whole blood in K2EDTA tubes following their own protocols. For TCRbeta analysis, collaborators shipped samples as frozen whole blood, isolated PBMCs, or DNA extracted from either of those sample types.

Material for sequencing was peripheral blood. The V gene is TRBV3-1 (or the pseudogene TRBV3-2) and the J gene is TRBJ2-1; the D gene is unclear. This TCR was recovered from a man in his fifties or sixties with COVID-19, enrolled during active disease. Read as DNA, the sequence is TGTGCCAGCAGCCTTAGCCATGAGCAGTTCTTC. The resulting protein is CASSLSHEQFF.